This entry features one T cell receptor beta chain sequence. The target of this receptor is not known. The input lacks base qualities; no much larger clone sits a single base away. The data originate from a study of early T cells in non-severe SARS-CoV-2 infection (dated by TCRdb to the early 2020s). Background on the whole study: TCR sequencing used bulk RNA from unsorted whole blood, so alpha and beta chains could not be paired.

Receptor libraries were prepared by 5' RACE. Instrument used: NextSeq 500. To correct for sequencing error and PCR bias, the TCR library protocol tagged individual cDNA molecules with unique molecular identifiers. Sequencing covered both TCR alpha and beta chains, and within each sample the abundances of alpha and beta sequences were tightly co-correlated. The study's processing was this. V gene, J gene and CDR3 annotation of TCR sequences was performed with Decombinator V4. TCRs were defined as expanded if a significant change between any two time points was detected under a Poisson model with p below 0.0001. TCR abundances were normalised to the total number of TCRs sequenced in each sample and reported as counts per million. MAIT TCRs were defined by TRAV1-2 paired with TRAJ12, TRAJ20 or TRAJ33, and iNKT TCRs by TRAV10 paired with TRAJ18. VDJdb, accessed 1 November 2021, was searched for CMV, EBV and SARS-CoV-2 annotated TCRs, with TCRs annotated for multiple antigens excluded. TCRdb handled the public reads itself, with Q25 trimming in fastp and clone calling in MiXCR, and kept productive beta chains. Each entry is one CDR3 protein sequence, shown with its most common DNA and genes. The V and J calls here are based on TCRdb, not the publication. The sample profile shows about 60,000 distinct CDR3 sequences; about 9.3% of them were found once. About 1.3% of the sample lies in the top ten.

Results the study describes overall, beyond this receptor: Matching against VDJdb was skewed toward anti-spike CD8 responses, likely underestimated virus-specific expansions, and missed private and CD4 specificities.

Taken from cysteine to phenylalanine, the CDR3 has 16 residues. This entry keeps only the CDR3 DNA: 48 bases, framed from base 1. Per the germline V gene, MNHEY is the CDR1 and SVGEGT is the CDR2. V loses 2 bases, J loses 1 base, and the germline ends lie 13 bases apart. This was a case-control study nested in a cohort of healthcare workers in London, UK, who had nasopharyngeal swab PCR tests and blood samples taken every week. Healthcare workers were enrolled in the week of the UK lockdown, from 23 to 31 March 2020, and were followed every week for up to roughly 16 weeks. The rearrangement combines TRBV6-2 or TRBV6-3 with TRBJ2-3; 5 matching bases give a weak D call of TRBD1. The sequenced sample consisted of whole blood. The source is an adult who was a healthcare worker with PCR-confirmed SARS-CoV-2 infection or an uninfected control (not recorded which). CDR3 loop: CASSYPPGIGTDTQYF. The DNA is as follows: TGTGCCAGCAGTTACCCGCCAGGGATCGGCACAGATACGCAGTATTTT.